The 10 T cell receptor beta chains below all came from one sample that was sequenced in a study of blood T cell repertoires in COVID-19. This table comes from immunoSEQ multiplex PCR, and its TCRdb copy is limited to in-frame clones, with some not included. The data hold about 230,000 clones, with roughly 85% observed a single time. Sample: peripheral blood. These receptors were collected from a woman aged 65 to 85 with active or convalescent COVID-19.

This clone has just a few counts. V is TRBV6-5 and J is TRBJ2-3; the D is unclear. The germline V gene encodes CDR1 MNHEY and CDR2 SVGAGI. CDR3 size: 13 residues. V was clipped by 6 bases and J by 4 bases, with 11 bases between them. The CDR3 region is CASRRTSSDTQYF. The DNA for the CDR3 is TGTGCCAGCAGGCGCACGAGTTCAGATACGCAGTATTTT.

CDR3 residues: CASSPGTSAETQYF. The CDR3 DNA sequence: TGTGCCAGCTCACCCGGGACTAGTGCAGAGACCCAGTACTTC. The chain is built from TRBV18 and TRBJ2-5; 8 bases align to TRBD2. CDR3 size: 14 residues. V lost 3 bases, J lost 4 bases, and 4 bases stayed unmatched. The germline gives CDR1 KGHSH, CDR2 LQKENI.

The chain links TRBV7-8 to TRBJ2-5, with unresolved D. Between the trimmed V and J ends, which lost 1 base and 3 bases, there was a span of 15 bases. The CDR3 length is 16 residues. Germline CDR1 SGHVS, CDR2 FQNEAQ. The CDR3 region has the DNA TGTGCCAGCAGCTTAGGAAGAGGTGCGTGGAAAGAGACCCAGTACTTC. Amino acids: CASSLGRGAWKETQYF.

This rearrangement joins TRBV6-5 to TRBJ1-5; 7 bases are shared with TRBD1. With V trimmed by 6 bases and J by 2 bases, 7 bases remained unmatched. The length of the CDR3 is 15 residues. Germline lookup yields CDR1 MNHEY and CDR2 SVGAGI. CDR3 bases: TGTGCCAGCAGCCGAGTCGGGACAGGCAATCAGCCCCAGCATTTT. Translated, it gives CASSRVGTGNQPQHF.

In this sample, this clone turned up a few times. The chain combines TRBV6-5 with TRBJ1-1; 7 nucleotides line up with TRBD1. The CDR3 runs 15 residues. The V gene's germline CDR1 is MNHEY and CDR2 SVGAGI. The J segment lost 0 bases and the V segment lost 8 bases, leaving 9 bases of the junction unmatched. The CDR3 bases are TGTGCCAGCGGCGTGCCCACAGGGGTGAACACTGAAGCTTTCTTT. This sequence encodes CASGVPTGVNTEAFF.

This chain links TRBV19 with TRBJ1-5; D not resolved. The CDR3 has 15 amino acids. V lost 2 bases and J lost 3, with 11 bases in between. Germline V gives CDR1 LNHDA, CDR2 SQIVND (reference sequence). This CDR3 is CASSIQVPTNQPQHF. The DNA of the CDR3 is TGTGCCAGTAGTATACAGGTACCCACCAATCAGCCCCAGCATTTT. The complete variable domain, with remaining parts taken from reference TRBV19 and TRBJ1-5, reads DGGITQSPKYLFRKEGQNVTLSCEQNLNHDAMYWYRQDPGQGLRLIYYSQIVNDFQKGDIAEGYSVSREKKESFPLTVTSAQKNPTAFYLCASSIQVPTNQPQHFGDGTRLSIL.

This chain links TRBV6-6 with TRBJ1-5; a weak D match, TRBD1 (5 bases). V was cut by 5 bases and J by 1 base, with 21 bases left in between. The CDR3 length is 18 residues. Germline V lookup: CDR1 MNHNY, CDR2 SVGAGI (reference sequence). CDR3 bases: TGTGCCAGCAGTCGTCTTTACCAACAGGCAGGGAGCAATCAGCCCCAGCATTTT. Translation gives CASSRLYQQAGSNQPQHF.

The CDR3 DNA reads TGTGCCAGCAGTGTAGCGGGAGAGGGGTCCTACGAGCAGTACTTC. Translated, it gives CASSVAGEGSYEQYF. This rearrangement joins TRBV28 to TRBJ2-7, with TRBD2 matching over 9 bases. Germline CDR1 is MDHEN and CDR2 is SYDVKM. This CDR3 spans 15 amino acids. The J segment lost 1 base and the V segment lost 5 bases, leaving 6 bases of the junction unmatched. The full variable domain, with the rest looked up from reference TRBV28 and TRBJ2-7, is DVKVTQSSRYLVKRTGEKVFLECVQDMDHENMFWYRQDPGLGLRLIYFSYDVKMKEKGDIPEGYSVSREKKERFSLILESASTNQTSMYLCASSVAGEGSYEQYFGPGTRLTVT.

This sequence joins TRBV27 and TRBJ2-1, with 11 bases matching TRBD2. The germline gives CDR1 MNHEY, CDR2 SMNVEV (reference sequence). Germline trimming cut 2 bases from V and 8 bases from J; bases unmatched to any gene: 11. The CDR3 contains 17 residues. This CDR3 is CASSLLSAIAGGHEQFF. The CDR3 region has the DNA TGTGCCAGCAGTTTACTTTCCGCCATAGCGGGAGGGCATGAGCAGTTCTTC.

The V and J genes are TRBV2 and TRBJ1-3; D uncertain. V lost 6 bases and J lost 6, with 6 bases in between. Germline V gene lookup returns CDR1 SNHLY and CDR2 FYNNEI. This CDR3 is 11 amino acids long. The CDR3 DNA sequence: TGTGCCAGCAGCTACTTAAACACCATATATTTT. This translates into CASSYLNTIYF.